The 10 T cell receptor beta chains given below trace back to one sample, sequenced in a study of T-cell memory formation after mild COVID-19 (dated by TCRdb to 2020 to 2023). Library generation was performed with 5' RACE. Data came from an Illumina NovaSeq 6000. TCRdb cleaned the public reads at Q25 with fastp, built clones with MiXCR and kept in-frame beta chains. Every CDR3 protein is listed once, alongside the most common genes and DNA of its rows. Recorded for this sample are roughly 29,000 distinct CDR3 sequences; about 8% of them occurred a single time. 12% to 15% of the sample comes from the top ten. The specimen was PBMCs or a T cell subset sorted from them (not recorded which). These receptors were taken from an adult woman who had mild COVID-19 (a few samples of this study predate the infection). The sample titles of this study are shuffled in the database, so cell type and time point are left out; the donor was told from shared clones.

This clonotype was detected only a few times. The genes are TRBV19 and TRBJ2-2; 10 bases line up with TRBD2. Germline assignment: CDR1 LNHDA and CDR2 SQIVND (reference sequence). After removal of 7 bases from V and 4 bases from J, the junction contained 12 bases not matched to a gene. The CDR3 consists of 17 residues. CDR3 DNA: TGTGCCAGTACTCCACCGGGTCGACTAGCGGGCACCGGGGAGCTGTTTTTT. Protein: CASTPPGRLAGTGELFF.

This clonotype was found many times. The CDR3 DNA sequence: TGCGCCAGCAGCCAACGATCTAGCGGGGGGCTTTACAATGAGCAGTTCTTC. Residues: CASSQRSSGGLYNEQFF. The rearrangement uses TRBV4-1 and TRBJ2-1; 11 nucleotides align to TRBD2. CDR3 length: 17 amino acids. V shed 2 bases, J shed 4 bases, and the junction held 7 bases outside the gene matches. The germline V gene encodes CDR1 MGHRA and CDR2 YSYEKL.

In this sample, this clonotype turned up many times. The V gene is TRBV6-5, the J gene TRBJ1-3; unclear D gene. Trimming left V 6 bases short and J 4 bases short, with 13 bases between. The CDR3 length is 14 residues. The germline gives CDR1 MNHEY, CDR2 SVGAGI. CDR3 amino acids: CASSTTKTGNTIYF. The DNA of the CDR3 is TGTGCCAGCAGCACGACCAAGACGGGAAACACCATATATTTT.

This clonotype was seen repeatedly, ten times or more. The chain is built from TRBV7-2 and TRBJ1-3, with 9 bases that match TRBD1. The V segment lost 4 bases and the J segment 4 bases; nucleotides outside the gene matches: 5. The CDR3 loop spans 15 amino acids. The germline V gene has CDR1 SGHTA and CDR2 FQGNSA. CDR3 DNA: TGTGCCAGCAGCTCGGGACAGGGCTGGGGAAACACCATATATTTT. It yields the protein CASSSGQGWGNTIYF.

This clonotype was observed many times. The chain joins TRBV12-3 or TRBV12-4 to TRBJ2-1; 12 nucleotides align to TRBD2. Trimming removed 6 bases from V and 0 bases from J; junction bases left unmatched: 15. This CDR3 has 20 residues. CDR3 DNA sequence: TGTGCCAGCAGCGCCGGACTAGCGGGACTTTCCCTTAGCTCCTACAATGAGCAGTTCTTC. Protein product: CASSAGLAGLSLSSYNEQFF.

This clonotype was seen repeatedly, ten times or more. The rearrangement uses TRBV12-3 or TRBV12-4 and TRBJ2-1; unclear D gene. The CDR3 totals 16 residues. Trimming took off 3 bases at V and 0 bases at J, with 12 bases between the two ends. The CDR3 DNA is TGTGCCAGCAGTTTGAAAGTGGGTCCCTCCTACAATGAGCAGTTCTTC. Translated, it gives CASSLKVGPSYNEQFF.

In this sample, this clonotype turned up many times. The chain links TRBV29-1 to TRBJ1-3; possible D gene TRBD1, 6 bases. Between the trimmed V and J ends, which lost 5 bases and 2 bases, there was a span of 7 bases. This CDR3 is 12 amino acids long. Per the germline V gene, CDR1 is SQVTM and CDR2 is ANQGSEA. The CDR3 spells CSVTGTGNTIYF. In nucleotides, the CDR3 is TGCAGCGTTACAGGGACTGGAAACACCATATATTTT.

The chain joins TRBV5-1 to TRBJ2-3, with 10 bases lining up with TRBD2. The germline gives CDR1 SGHRS, CDR2 YFSETQ. V lost 7 bases and J lost 0; bases outside the gene matches: 8. This CDR3 region has 16 residues. In nucleotides, the CDR3 is TGCGCCAGCGAGAAACCTAGCGGGGGAAGCACAGATACGCAGTATTTT. This gives the protein CASEKPSGGSTDTQYF.

In its sample, this clonotype was seen many times. The chain is built from TRBV5-1 and TRBJ2-5; D unclear. The length of the CDR3 is 12 residues. CDR1 and CDR2 (germline): SGHRS, YFSETQ. The V end was cut by 0 bases, the J end by 5 bases, with 5 bases between. CDR3: CASSLEFETQYF. The CDR3 bases are TGCGCCAGCAGCTTGGAATTTGAGACCCAGTACTTC.

This clonotype was detected ten times or more. V is TRBV6-1 and J is TRBJ2-5, with a weak D call TRBD2 (6 bases). CDR1 is MNHNS and CDR2 is SASEGT in the germline V gene. The V end was cut by 4 bases, the J end by 6 bases, with 15 bases between. The CDR3 sequence is 14 residues long. CDR3 amino acids: CASSGEARRKTQYF. The CDR3 coding sequence is TGTGCCAGCAGTGGGGAGGCGCGCCGAAAGACCCAGTACTTC.